The sequence of this T cell receptor (beta chain) was determined in a study of memory CD4+ T cells and cytomegalovirus serostatus (dated by TCRdb to 2018 to 2020). With respect to the entire study: A total of some 33 healthy Belgian adults, of whom 9 were CMV seropositive and approximately 24 were CMV seronegative, were included in the cohort. To replicate a published TCR-based CMV serostatus classifier, the study sequenced CD4+ memory TCRbeta repertoires from a Belgian cohort whose cytomegalovirus serostatus was known. Study-wide findings and limitations: A median bootstrapped AUC of around 0.95 with a 95% CI of 0.76-1.00 was achieved on the Belgian cohort by the original-framework classifier. Results were interpreted as suggesting that the CMV-associated TCR signature is largely present in the CD4+ memory repertoire. Only CD4+CD45RO+ memory cells were sequenced, in contrast to the original study, which included naive and memory CD4+ and CD8+ populations. For predicting CMV serostatus, the median bootstrapped AUC was about 0.96 using the original framework and 0.91 using a US-trained random forest. Of under 200 previously reported CMV-associated TCRbeta sequences, about 62 appeared in the CD4+ memory repertoires, each in one to five individuals.

V lost 3 bases and J lost 0 bases; the stretch between them is 11 bases long. From the germline V gene (reference sequence), CDR1 is SEHNR and CDR2 is FQNEAQ. The CDR3 runs 15 amino acids, cysteine and phenylalanine included. Only the CDR3 part of the read is kept: 45 bases, read in frame from the first base. Comment on this clone: This clone's antigen is unknown. Base quality data are lacking; no much larger clone is found one base away.

Genomic DNA was extracted from sorted cells with the Quick-DNA Microprep Kit. TCRbeta DNA was amplified with the immunoSEQ hsTCRbeta kit following the manufacturer's protocol. An Illumina MiSeq instrument was used to sequence the TCRbeta libraries. As for the authors' bioinformatics: Once out-of-frame sequences had been removed, approximately 2,000,000 distinct TCRbeta sequences were left, which works out to an average of about 66,813 per individual. Each individual was scored using the number of some 160 previously reported CMV-associated TCRbeta sequences that the individual carried and the total number of productive distinct TCRbeta sequences. A beta-binomial model was reimplemented in Python, and scikit-learn random forests with default parameters were trained on US cohort data. Classifier performance on the Belgian cohort was summarized as median AUC with percentile confidence intervals calculated over 10,000 bootstrap iterations. Not all clones reach the TCRdb copy of this immuneACCESS table, which keeps in-frame sequences only. Checked studies attribute under half of the gap to unresolved V genes and leave the rest unexplained. The V and J calls and the clone size are those of that table, but D and trimming were determined from the DNA. The sample table holds tens of thousands of clones, of which roughly 72% were seen once. The biggest ten clones account for more than 1.5% of the sample.

Single viable CD3+CD4+CD8-CD45RO+ cells were sorted as memory CD4+ T cells on a FACSAria II. CMV serostatus was determined using a Roche Elecsys assay that detects serum IgG against CMV pp150, pp28, p38 and p52. After thawing, total CD4+ T cells were enriched by positive selection with CD4 magnetic microbeads. The samples came from a different study that was designed specifically to examine the CD4+ T cell memory repertoire. Peripheral blood mononuclear cells were isolated and cryopreserved according to standard operating procedures, and serum was kept at -80 degrees C. The staining relied on CD3-PerCP (BW264/56), CD4-APC (RPA-T4), CD45RO-PE (UCHT1) and CD8-Pacific Orange (3B5) antibodies, and Sytox blue was used to exclude non-viable cells.

The source is an adult in good health and CMV-seronegative. The chain links TRBV7-9 with TRBJ1-2, and perhaps TRBD1 as D gene, on 6 matching bases. Sequenced sample: memory CD4+ T cells from blood. The DNA sequence is given as TGTGCCAGCAGCTTGGCCCGGGACACTAACTATGGCTACACCTTC. It is translated as CASSLARDTNYGYTF.